This passage covers 24 T cell receptor beta chains from one sample sequenced in a study of T cell responses to AZD1222 COVID-19 vaccine. The method was immunoSEQ multiplex PCR; TCRdb's version includes in-frame clones alone and lacks a portion of them. The sample comprises 100,000 to 150,000 clones, approximately 90% of which are singletons, and about 20% rests with the top ten. This material consisted of peripheral blood, taken on day 0 of AZD1222 vaccination. The receptors here all came from an adult in good health.

The chain combines TRBV7-9 with TRBJ2-7; possibly TRBD1 for D (6 bases). Trimming left V 10 bases short and J 6 bases short, with 19 bases between. The CDR3 is 13 amino acids. Germline V gene lookup returns CDR1 SEHNR and CDR2 FQNEAQ (reference sequence). CDR3 amino acids: CATTWDTVSEQYF. The CDR3 DNA follows: TGTGCCACCACCTGGGACACCGTATCCGAGCAGTACTTC.

This clone was counted a single time. The chain carries TRBV18 and TRBJ2-7, with D unclear. The ends were cut back, 3 bases at V and 0 bases at J, with 18 bases in the middle. The CDR3 runs 17 residues. The V gene's germline CDR1 is KGHSH and CDR2 LQKENI. CDR3 nucleotide sequence: TGTGCCAGCTCACCCCCCTGGACCCCTTCCCTCTCCTACGAGCAGTACTTC. This encodes CASSPPWTPSLSYEQYF.

This chain joins TRBV7-2 and TRBJ1-4, with D perhaps matching TRBD1 (6 bases). This CDR3 is 14 amino acids long. Trimming shortened V by 1 base and J by 8 bases, and 11 bases separated the two germline ends. The V gene's germline CDR1 is SGHTA and CDR2 FQGNSA. CDR3 nucleotides: TGTGCCAGCAGCTTAGACAGGGATAGGGAAAAACTGTTTTTT. Protein: CASSLDRDREKLFF. Variable domain in full (rest from reference TRBV7-2 and TRBJ1-4): GAGVSQSPSNKVTEKGKDVELRCDPISGHTALYWYRQSLGQGLEFLIYFQGNSAPDKSGLPSDRFSAERTGGSVSTLTIQRTQQEDSAVYLCASSLDRDREKLFFGSGTQLSVL.

CDR3 in DNA: TGCAGTGCTAGTACAGGAAAAGAGACCCAGTACTTC. It codes for CSASTGKETQYF. The chain links TRBV20-1 to TRBJ2-5, with D perhaps TRBD1 (5 bases). The germline gives CDR1 DFQATT, CDR2 SNEGSKA (reference sequence). The CDR3 is 12 residues long. Trimming cost V 3 bases and J 3 bases, with 8 bases left between them.

This sequence joins TRBV18 and TRBJ2-2; 9 nucleotides match TRBD2. Unmatched junction bases numbered 19, after V lost 3 bases and J lost 5 bases. Germline V gene sequence: CDR1 KGHSH, CDR2 LQKENI. This CDR3 is built from 20 residues. The CDR3 DNA reads as TGTGCCAGCTCACCTCGAGTTTGGGGTAGCGGGGGAAGAAGGACCGGGGAGCTGTTTTTT. This sequence encodes CASSPRVWGSGGRRTGELFF.

The gene calls are TRBV7-2 and TRBJ1-3; D perhaps matches TRBD1 (5 bases). This CDR3 region has 16 residues. CDR1 and CDR2 from the germline V gene are SGHTA and FQGNSA. Trimming took 1 base from V and 2 from J, leaving 12 bases between them. The CDR3 sequence is CASSLVGMGPGNTIYF. Here the CDR3 DNA reads TGTGCCAGCAGCTTAGTGGGTATGGGGCCTGGAAACACCATATATTTT.

The chain couples TRBV6-5 to TRBJ2-6; D unclear. Germline loops: CDR1 MNHEY, CDR2 SVGAGI. The CDR3 consists of 13 residues. V was trimmed by 10 bases and J by 0 bases, leaving 7 bases between them. CDR3 residues: CATVPSGANVLTF. Written as DNA, the CDR3 is TGTGCCACCGTGCCCTCTGGGGCCAACGTCCTGACTTTC.

This chain uses TRBV18 with TRBJ1-1; 7 nucleotides agree with TRBD1. CDR3 length equals 16 residues. The trim removed 4 bases at V and 4 bases at J, leaving 12 bases unmatched. Germline V gene data show CDR1 as KGHSH and CDR2 as LQKENI. The CDR3, as DNA: TGTGCCAGCTCACAGGGACAGATCTCAGGGGGCACTGAAGCTTTCTTT. Translating it yields CASSQGQISGGTEAFF.

This clone was recorded only once. The chain carries TRBV19 and TRBJ2-5, with no clear D. The V and J ends lost 3 bases and 5 bases respectively, with 13 bases between them. Germline V gene sequence: CDR1 LNHDA, CDR2 SQIVND (reference sequence). This CDR3 region has 14 residues. CDR3 nucleotides: TGTGCCAGTAGTATCACGGTCTCCGGGGAGACCCAGTACTTC. It encodes CASSITVSGETQYF.

The V and J genes are TRBV6-2 or TRBV6-3 and TRBJ2-7; D ambiguous. Trimming stripped 6 bases from V and 2 bases from J, with 17 bases between. The germline CDR1 and CDR2 sequences are MNHEY and SVGEGT. The CDR3 covers 15 residues. This chain's CDR3 is CASSAAARSPYEQYF. The DNA of the CDR3 is TGTGCCAGCAGCGCCGCCGCCAGGAGCCCCTACGAGCAGTACTTC.

The chain employs TRBV28 and TRBJ1-2; TRBD1 matches 9 bases. The CDR3 contains 13 residues. V was clipped by 7 bases and J by 8 bases; unmatched bases: 8. Germline CDR1 is MDHEN and CDR2 is SYDVKM. CDR3: CASTGWTGEGYTF. The DNA of the CDR3 is TGTGCCAGCACAGGGTGGACAGGGGAGGGCTACACCTTC.

V and J are TRBV9 and TRBJ1-1; no definite D call. The V gene's germline CDR1 is SGDLS and CDR2 YYNGEE. The CDR3 contains 13 residues. Between the trimmed V and J ends, which lost 0 bases and 4 bases, there was a span of 7 bases. CDR3 sequence (DNA): TGTGCCAGCAGCGTAGTGTCAGGCACTGAAGCTTTCTTT. Protein sequence: CASSVVSGTEAFF.

This clone was observed a few times. The chain combines TRBV13 with TRBJ1-2; TRBD1 is a possible D gene (5 bases). This CDR3 region has 14 residues. Looked up from germline, CDR1 is PRHDT and CDR2 is FYEKMQ (reference sequence). V was pared by 6 bases and J by 2 bases, with 13 bases between. The CDR3 region is CASSSGTGNYGYTF. CDR3 bases: TGTGCCAGCAGTTCAGGGACGGGGAACTATGGCTACACCTTC.

The chain joins TRBV11-3 to TRBJ2-1, with 7 nucleotides matching TRBD2. Germline CDR1 SGHNT, CDR2 YENEEA. The CDR3 is 14 residues long. Losses at the gene ends were 5 bases for V and 3 bases for J; bases not matched to a gene: 4. The CDR3 region is CASSQGLVYNEQFF. DNA of the CDR3: TGTGCCAGCAGCCAAGGACTAGTCTACAATGAGCAGTTCTTC. The whole variable domain, filled in from reference TRBV11-3 and TRBJ2-1, reads EAGVVQSPRYKIIEKKQPVAFWCNPISGHNTLYWYLQNLGQGPELLIRYENEEAVDDSQLPKDRFSAERLKGVDSTLKIQPAELGDSAVYLCASSQGLVYNEQFFGPGTRLTVL.

The rearrangement uses TRBV3-1 (or the pseudogene TRBV3-2) and TRBJ1-6; a possible D gene is TRBD1 (5 bases). The V end was cut by 2 bases, the J end by 15 bases, with 17 bases between. CDR1 is LGHDT and CDR2 is YNNKEL in the germline V gene (reference sequence). The CDR3 length is 14 residues. CDR3 sequence reads: CASSQIGQGWDLHF. CDR3 bases: TGTGCCAGCAGCCAAATAGGTCAGGGATGGGACCTCCACTTT.

V and J are TRBV7-9 and TRBJ1-6, with D possibly TRBD1 on 6 matching bases. This CDR3 has 13 residues. Germline CDR1 SEHNR, CDR2 FQNEAQ (reference sequence). The V end was cut by 3 bases, the J end by 9 bases, with 9 bases between. CDR3 nucleotides: TGTGCCAGCAGCTTCCCAGGGGTTTCACCCCTCCACTTT. Amino acid sequence: CASSFPGVSPLHF.

The chain has TRBV9 and TRBJ1-1, with D possibly TRBD1 on 5 matching bases. V lost 4 bases to trimming and J lost 4 bases, with 11 bases between them. CDR3 length equals 13 residues. Per germline, CDR1 SGDLS and CDR2 YYNGEE. The DNA of the CDR3 is TGTGCCAGCAGCCCAGGACACTTCACTGAAGCTTTCTTT. This sequence encodes CASSPGHFTEAFF.

The rearrangement joins TRBV19 to TRBJ2-7; 7 positions match TRBD2. This CDR3 is 15 amino acids long. Looked up from germline, CDR1 is LNHDA and CDR2 is SQIVND (reference sequence). V trimming: 2 bases; J trimming: 5 bases; junction bases outside the gene matches: 9. In nucleotides, the CDR3 is TGTGCCAGTAGTATATTCGGGAGGACTAGAAACGAGCAGTACTTC. Amino acids: CASSIFGRTRNEQYF.

This chain connects TRBV7-9 to TRBJ2-7; 8 nucleotides line up with TRBD1. CDR1 and CDR2 (germline): SEHNR, FQNEAQ (reference sequence). The CDR3 covers 14 residues. J was trimmed by 7 bases and V by 5 bases; bases with no gene match: 10. CDR3: CASSPQGAHREQYF. CDR3 DNA: TGTGCCAGCAGCCCTCAGGGGGCGCATCGGGAGCAGTACTTC.

V is TRBV5-1 and J is TRBJ2-5; D gene ambiguous. This CDR3 contains 12 residues. Germline V CDR1 and CDR2: SGHRS, YFSETQ. Between the trimmed V and J ends, which lost 2 bases and 7 bases, there was a span of 9 bases. The DNA of the CDR3 is TGCGCCAGCAGCTTCCTCATTGGGACCCAGTACTTC. Its protein is CASSFLIGTQYF.

The chain recombines TRBV4-3 with TRBJ1-6; TRBD1 matches 9 bases. In germline, CDR1 is LGHNA, CDR2 YSLEER. The CDR3 sequence is 15 residues long. After removal of 0 bases from V and 7 bases from J, the junction contained 1 base not matched to a gene. CDR3 region: CASSQDGQGNSPLHF. CDR3 coding DNA: TGCGCCAGCAGCCAAGACGGACAGGGGAATTCACCCCTCCACTTT.

The chain carries TRBV28 and TRBJ2-7; 8 nucleotides agree with TRBD1. Germline CDR1 is MDHEN and CDR2 is SYDVKM. This CDR3 is built from 15 residues. The ends lost 0 bases at V and 0 bases at J; junction bases unmatched: 1. CDR3 in amino acids: CASSLWGTGSYEQYF. CDR3 coding DNA: TGTGCCAGCAGTTTATGGGGGACAGGCTCCTACGAGCAGTACTTC.

The genes are TRBV15 and TRBJ1-6; D is undetermined. The germline V gene encodes CDR1 LNHNV and CDR2 YYDKDF (reference sequence). The V end lost 3 bases, the J end lost 11 bases, and 11 bases lay between the germline ends. This CDR3 has 13 amino acids. CDR3 protein: CATSRELAPPLHF. The CDR3 DNA follows: TGTGCCACCAGCAGGGAATTAGCACCACCCCTCCACTTT.

V is TRBV7-2 and J is TRBJ1-4, with D possibly being TRBD1 (5 bases). The CDR3 consists of 15 residues. Germline loops: CDR1 SGHTA, CDR2 FQGNSA. V lost 0 bases, J lost 4 bases, and 9 bases lay in between. The CDR3 reads CASSLAGTLNEKLFF. As DNA, the CDR3 is TGTGCCAGCAGCTTAGCGGGGACCCTTAATGAAAAACTGTTTTTT.